This TCR beta chain was identified in a study of identical twins. Findings and caveats of the study: The study found weaker excess twin sharing in beta out-of-frame sequences.

The V and J ends lost 1 base and 4 bases respectively, with 8 bases between them. Germline CDR1 and CDR2: SGDLS and YYNGEE. This CDR3 contains 13 residues. TCRdb re-derived calls from the 5' RACE reads in MiXCR, one entry per CDR3 protein. The sample consists of 600,000 to 800,000 distinct CDR3 sequences, 21% of them appearing once. As to this clonotype: The antigen remains unidentified.

Another study also made use of these data, one on T cells expressing NK-cell markers. That work states: As a fraction of CD8+ T cells, dominant NKG2C+ clonotypes reached roughly 1.0-7.5% in about six donors. It is unclear if expanded NKG2C-expressing clones target HCMV antigens.

J is TRBJ1-1 and V is TRBV9; possibly TRBD1 for D (6 bases). Material for sequencing was PBMCs. The sequence was collected from a woman under 30 in good health. The CDR3 bases are TGTGCCAGCAGCGTACAGGACAGCACTGAAGCTTTCTTT. As protein: CASSVQDSTEAFF.